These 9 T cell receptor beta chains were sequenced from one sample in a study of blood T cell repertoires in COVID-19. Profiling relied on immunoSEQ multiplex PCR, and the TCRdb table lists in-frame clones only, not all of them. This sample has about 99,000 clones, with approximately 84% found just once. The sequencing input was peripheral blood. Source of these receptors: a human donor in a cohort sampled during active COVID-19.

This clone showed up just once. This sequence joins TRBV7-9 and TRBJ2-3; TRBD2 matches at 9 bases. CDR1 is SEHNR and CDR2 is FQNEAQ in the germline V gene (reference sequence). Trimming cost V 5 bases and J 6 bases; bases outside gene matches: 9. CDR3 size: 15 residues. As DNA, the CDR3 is TGTGCCAGCAGCCTTCTAGCGGGGCCCAGGGATACGCAGTATTTT. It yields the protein CASSLLAGPRDTQYF.

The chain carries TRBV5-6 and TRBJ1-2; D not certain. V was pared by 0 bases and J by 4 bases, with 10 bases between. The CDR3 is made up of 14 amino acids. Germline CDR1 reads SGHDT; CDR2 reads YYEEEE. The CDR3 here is CASSLDAASYGYTF. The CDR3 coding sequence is TGTGCCAGCAGCTTGGACGCGGCTTCCTATGGCTACACCTTC.

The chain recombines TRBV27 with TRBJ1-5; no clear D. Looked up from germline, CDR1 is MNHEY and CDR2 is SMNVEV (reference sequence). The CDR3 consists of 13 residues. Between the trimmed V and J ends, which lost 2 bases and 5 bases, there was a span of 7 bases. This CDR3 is CASSLKGDQPQHF. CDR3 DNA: TGTGCCAGCAGTTTAAAGGGAGATCAGCCCCAGCATTTT.

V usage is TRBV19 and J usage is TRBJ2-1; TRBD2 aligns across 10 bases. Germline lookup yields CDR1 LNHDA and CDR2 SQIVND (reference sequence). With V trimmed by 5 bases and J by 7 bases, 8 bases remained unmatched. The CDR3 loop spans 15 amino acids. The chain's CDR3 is CASSASGGARNEQFF. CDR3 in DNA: TGTGCCAGTAGTGCAAGCGGGGGGGCAAGGAATGAGCAGTTCTTC.

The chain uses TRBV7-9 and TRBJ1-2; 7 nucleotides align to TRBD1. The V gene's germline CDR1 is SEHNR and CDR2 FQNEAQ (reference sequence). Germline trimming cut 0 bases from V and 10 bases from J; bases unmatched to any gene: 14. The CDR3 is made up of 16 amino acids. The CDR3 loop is CASSLAQAGTAFDYTF. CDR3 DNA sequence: TGTGCCAGCAGCTTAGCCCAAGCCGGGACAGCATTCGACTACACCTTC.

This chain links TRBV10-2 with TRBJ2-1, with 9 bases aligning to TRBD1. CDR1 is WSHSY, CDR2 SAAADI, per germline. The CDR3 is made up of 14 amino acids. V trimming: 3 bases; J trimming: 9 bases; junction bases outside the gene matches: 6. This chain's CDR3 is CASSDPGQGFEQFF. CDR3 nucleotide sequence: TGCGCCAGCAGTGACCCGGGACAGGGCTTTGAGCAGTTCTTC.

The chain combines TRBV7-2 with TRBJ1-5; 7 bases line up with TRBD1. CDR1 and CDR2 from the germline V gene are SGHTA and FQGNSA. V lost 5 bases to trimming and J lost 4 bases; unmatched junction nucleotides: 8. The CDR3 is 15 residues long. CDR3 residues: CASSPQGSGNQPQHF. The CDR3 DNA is TGTGCCAGCAGCCCACAGGGGAGTGGGAATCAGCCCCAGCATTTT.

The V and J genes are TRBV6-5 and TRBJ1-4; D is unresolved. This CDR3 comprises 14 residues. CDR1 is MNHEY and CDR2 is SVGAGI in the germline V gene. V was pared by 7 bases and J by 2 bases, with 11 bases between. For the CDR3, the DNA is TGTGCCAGCACCCCCTCGGGGACTAATGAAAAACTGTTTTTT. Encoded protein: CASTPSGTNEKLFF.

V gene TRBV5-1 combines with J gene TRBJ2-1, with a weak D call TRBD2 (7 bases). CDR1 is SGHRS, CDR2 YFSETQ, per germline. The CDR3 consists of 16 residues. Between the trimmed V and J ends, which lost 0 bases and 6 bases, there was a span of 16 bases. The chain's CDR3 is CASSLVGRGRVNEQFF. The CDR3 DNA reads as TGCGCCAGCAGCTTGGTCGGGCGGGGGCGCGTCAATGAGCAGTTCTTC.